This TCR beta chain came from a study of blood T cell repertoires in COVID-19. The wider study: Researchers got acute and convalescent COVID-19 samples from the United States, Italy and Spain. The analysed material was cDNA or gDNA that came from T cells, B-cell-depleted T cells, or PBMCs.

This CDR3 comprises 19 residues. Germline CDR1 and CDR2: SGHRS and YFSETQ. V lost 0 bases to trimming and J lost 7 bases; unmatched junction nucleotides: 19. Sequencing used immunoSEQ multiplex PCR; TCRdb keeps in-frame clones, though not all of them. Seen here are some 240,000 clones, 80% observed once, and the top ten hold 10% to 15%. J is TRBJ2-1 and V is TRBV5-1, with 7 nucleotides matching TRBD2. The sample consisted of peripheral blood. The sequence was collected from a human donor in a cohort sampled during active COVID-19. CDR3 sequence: CASSLVPQGSPTSRNEQFF. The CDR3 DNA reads TGCGCCAGCAGCTTGGTCCCCCAGGGATCCCCGACTAGCAGGAATGAGCAGTTCTTC.